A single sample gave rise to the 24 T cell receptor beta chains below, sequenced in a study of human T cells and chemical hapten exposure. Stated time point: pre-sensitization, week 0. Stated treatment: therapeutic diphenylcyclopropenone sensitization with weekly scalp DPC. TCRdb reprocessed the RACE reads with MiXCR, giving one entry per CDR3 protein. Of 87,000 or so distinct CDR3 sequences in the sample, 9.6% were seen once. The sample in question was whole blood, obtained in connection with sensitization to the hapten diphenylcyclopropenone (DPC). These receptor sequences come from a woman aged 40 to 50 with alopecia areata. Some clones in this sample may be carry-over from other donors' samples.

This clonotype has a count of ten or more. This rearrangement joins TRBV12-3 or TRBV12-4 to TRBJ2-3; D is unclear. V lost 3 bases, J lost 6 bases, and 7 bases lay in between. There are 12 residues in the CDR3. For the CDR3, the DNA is TGTGCCAGCAGTTTCCAAGGCGATACGCAGTATTTT. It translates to CASSFQGDTQYF.

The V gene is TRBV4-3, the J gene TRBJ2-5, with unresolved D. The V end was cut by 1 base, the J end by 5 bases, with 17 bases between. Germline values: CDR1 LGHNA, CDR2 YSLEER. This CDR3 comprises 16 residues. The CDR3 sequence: CASSQGARGPFETQYF. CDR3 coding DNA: TGCGCCAGCAGCCAAGGTGCCAGAGGACCTTTCGAGACCCAGTACTTC.

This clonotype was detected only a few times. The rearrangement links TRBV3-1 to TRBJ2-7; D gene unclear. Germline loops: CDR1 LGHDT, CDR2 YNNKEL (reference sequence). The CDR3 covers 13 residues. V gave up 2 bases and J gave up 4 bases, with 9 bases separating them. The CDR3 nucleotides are TGTGCCAGCAGCCAACAGGTCCGTTACGAGCAGTACTTC. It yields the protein CASSQQVRYEQYF.

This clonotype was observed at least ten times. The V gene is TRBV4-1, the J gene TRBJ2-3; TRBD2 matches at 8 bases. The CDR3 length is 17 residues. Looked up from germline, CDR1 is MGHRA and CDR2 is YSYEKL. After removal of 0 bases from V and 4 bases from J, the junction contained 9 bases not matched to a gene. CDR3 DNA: TGCGCCAGCAGCCAAGATCTTGGCCGGGGGGGTGCAGATACGCAGTATTTT. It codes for CASSQDLGRGGADTQYF.

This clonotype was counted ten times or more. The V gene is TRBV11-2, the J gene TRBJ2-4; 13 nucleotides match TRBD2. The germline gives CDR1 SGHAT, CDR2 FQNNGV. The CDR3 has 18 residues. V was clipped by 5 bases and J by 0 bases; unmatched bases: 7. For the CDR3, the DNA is TGTGCCAGCAGCCCCCGAACTAGCGGGGGGGGAGCCAAAAACATTCAGTACTTC. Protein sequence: CASSPRTSGGGAKNIQYF. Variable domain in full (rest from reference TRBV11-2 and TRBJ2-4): EAGVAQSPRYKIIEKRQSVAFWCNPISGHATLYWYQQILGQGPKLLIQFQNNGVVDDSQLPKDRFSAERLKGVDSTLKIQPAKLEDSAVYLCASSPRTSGGGAKNIQYFGAGTRLSVL.

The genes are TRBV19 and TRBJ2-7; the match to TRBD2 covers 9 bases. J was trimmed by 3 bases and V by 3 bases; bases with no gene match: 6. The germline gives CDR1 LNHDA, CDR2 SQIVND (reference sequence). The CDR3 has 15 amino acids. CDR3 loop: CASSIAGLAIYEQYF. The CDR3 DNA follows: TGTGCCAGTAGTATTGCGGGACTAGCTATCTACGAGCAGTACTTC.

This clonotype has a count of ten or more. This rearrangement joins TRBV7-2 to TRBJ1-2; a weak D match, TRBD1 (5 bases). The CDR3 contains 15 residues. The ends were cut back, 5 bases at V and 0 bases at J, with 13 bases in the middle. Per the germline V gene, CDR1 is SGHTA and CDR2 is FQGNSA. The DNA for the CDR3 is TGTGCCAGCAGCCCAGACGGGGGTACTAACTATGGCTACACCTTC. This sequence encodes CASSPDGGTNYGYTF.

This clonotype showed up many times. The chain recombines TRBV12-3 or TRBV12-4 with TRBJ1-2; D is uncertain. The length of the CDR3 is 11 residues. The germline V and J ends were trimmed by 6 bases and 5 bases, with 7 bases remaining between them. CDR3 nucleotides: TGTGCCAGCAGCCCTCAATATGGCTACACCTTC. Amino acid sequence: CASSPQYGYTF.

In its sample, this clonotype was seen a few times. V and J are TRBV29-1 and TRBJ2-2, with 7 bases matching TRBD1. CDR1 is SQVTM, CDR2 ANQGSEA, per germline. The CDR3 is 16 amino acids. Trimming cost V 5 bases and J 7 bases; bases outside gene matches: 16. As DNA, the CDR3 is TGCAGCGTTCCGATAATAACAGGGGCCGTGGGCGGGGAGCTGTTTTTT. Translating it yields CSVPIITGAVGGELFF.

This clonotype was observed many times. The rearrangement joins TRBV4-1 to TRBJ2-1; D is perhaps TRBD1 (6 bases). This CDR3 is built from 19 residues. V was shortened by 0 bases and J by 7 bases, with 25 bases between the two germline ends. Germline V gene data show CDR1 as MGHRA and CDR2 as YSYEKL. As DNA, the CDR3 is TGCGCCAGCAGCCAAGAGGATGGGGGCCAGGAGGATTTTTGGAATGAGCAGTTCTTC. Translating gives CASSQEDGGQEDFWNEQFF.

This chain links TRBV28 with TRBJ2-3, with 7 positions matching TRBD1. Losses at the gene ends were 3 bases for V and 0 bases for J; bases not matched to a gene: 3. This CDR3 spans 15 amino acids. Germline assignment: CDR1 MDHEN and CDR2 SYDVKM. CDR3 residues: CASSFRGPSTDTQYF. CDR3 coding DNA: TGTGCCAGCAGTTTTAGGGGGCCGAGCACAGATACGCAGTATTTT.

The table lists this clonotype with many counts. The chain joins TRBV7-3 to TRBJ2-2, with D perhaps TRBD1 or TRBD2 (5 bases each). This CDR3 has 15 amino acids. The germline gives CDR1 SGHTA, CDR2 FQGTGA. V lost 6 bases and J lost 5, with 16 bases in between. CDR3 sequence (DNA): TGTGCCAGCAGGCAGGGCGGCAGGGAGACCGGGGAGCTGTTTTTT. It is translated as CASRQGGRETGELFF.

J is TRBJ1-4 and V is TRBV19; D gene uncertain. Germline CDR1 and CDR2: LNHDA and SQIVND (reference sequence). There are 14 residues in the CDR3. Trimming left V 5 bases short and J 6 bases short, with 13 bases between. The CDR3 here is CASSVSPNYEKLFF. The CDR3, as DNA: TGTGCCAGTAGTGTGAGTCCGAACTATGAAAAACTGTTTTTT. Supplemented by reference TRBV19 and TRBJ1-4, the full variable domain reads DGGITQSPKYLFRKEGQNVTLSCEQNLNHDAMYWYRQDPGQGLRLIYYSQIVNDFQKGDIAEGYSVSREKKESFPLTVTSAQKNPTAFYLCASSVSPNYEKLFFGSGTQLSVL.

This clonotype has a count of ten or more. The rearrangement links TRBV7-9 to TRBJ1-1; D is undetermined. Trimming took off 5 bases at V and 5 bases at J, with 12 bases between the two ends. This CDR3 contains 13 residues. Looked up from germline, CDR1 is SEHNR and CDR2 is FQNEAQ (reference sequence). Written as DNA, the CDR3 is TGTGCCAGCAGCCCACCTCTGGGGACTGAAGCTTTCTTT. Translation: CASSPPLGTEAFF.

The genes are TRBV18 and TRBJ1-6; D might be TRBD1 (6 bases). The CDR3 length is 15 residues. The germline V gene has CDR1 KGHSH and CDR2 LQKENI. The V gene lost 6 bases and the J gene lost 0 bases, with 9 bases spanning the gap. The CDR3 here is CASSRDNSYNSPLHF. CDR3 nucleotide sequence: TGTGCCAGCTCCCGGGACAACTCCTATAATTCACCCCTCCACTTT.

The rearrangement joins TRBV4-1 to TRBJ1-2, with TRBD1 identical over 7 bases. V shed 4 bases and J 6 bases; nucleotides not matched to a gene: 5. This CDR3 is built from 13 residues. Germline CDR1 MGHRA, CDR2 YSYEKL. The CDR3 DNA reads TGCGCCAGCAGCCCGGAGACAGGGCATGGCTACACCTTC. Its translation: CASSPETGHGYTF.

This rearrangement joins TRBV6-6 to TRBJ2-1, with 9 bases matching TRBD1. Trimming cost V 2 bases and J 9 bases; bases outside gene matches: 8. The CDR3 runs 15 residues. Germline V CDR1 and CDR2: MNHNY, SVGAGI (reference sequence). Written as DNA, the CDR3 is TGTGCCAGCAGTTACGTACCGGGACAGGGATCTGAGCAGTTCTTC. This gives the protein CASSYVPGQGSEQFF.

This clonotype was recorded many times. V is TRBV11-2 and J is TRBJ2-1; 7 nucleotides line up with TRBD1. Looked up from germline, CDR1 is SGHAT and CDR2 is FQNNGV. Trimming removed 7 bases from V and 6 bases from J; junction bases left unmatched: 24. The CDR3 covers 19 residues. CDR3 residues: CASIKMGTVAPSVVNEQFF. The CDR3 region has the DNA TGTGCCAGCATCAAGATGGGGACAGTAGCCCCTTCGGTAGTCAATGAGCAGTTCTTC.

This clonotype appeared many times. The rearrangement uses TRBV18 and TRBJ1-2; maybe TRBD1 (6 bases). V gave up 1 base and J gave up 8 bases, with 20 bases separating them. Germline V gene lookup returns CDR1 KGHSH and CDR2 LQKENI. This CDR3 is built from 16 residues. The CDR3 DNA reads TGTGCCAGCTCACCACGCACTGAAACAGGGACGGAAGGCTACACCTTC. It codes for CASSPRTETGTEGYTF.

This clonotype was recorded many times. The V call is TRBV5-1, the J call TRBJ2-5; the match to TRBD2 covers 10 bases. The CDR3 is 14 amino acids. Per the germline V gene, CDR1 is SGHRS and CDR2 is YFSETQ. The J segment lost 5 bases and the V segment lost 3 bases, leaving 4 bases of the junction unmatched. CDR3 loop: CASSSSTSGETQYF. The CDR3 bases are TGCGCCAGCAGCTCCTCGACTAGCGGGGAGACCCAGTACTTC.

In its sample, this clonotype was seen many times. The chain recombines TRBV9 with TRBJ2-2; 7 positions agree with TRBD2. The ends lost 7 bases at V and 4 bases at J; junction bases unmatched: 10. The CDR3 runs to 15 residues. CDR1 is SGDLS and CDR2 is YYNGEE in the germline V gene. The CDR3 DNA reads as TGTGCCAGCGGCCTGGGGGGGATCTCCACCGGGGAGCTGTTTTTT. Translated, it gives CASGLGGISTGELFF.

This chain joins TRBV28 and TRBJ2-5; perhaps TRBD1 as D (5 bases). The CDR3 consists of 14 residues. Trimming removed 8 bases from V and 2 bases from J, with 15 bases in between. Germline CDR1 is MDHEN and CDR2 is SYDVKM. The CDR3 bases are TGTGCCAGCGCCCCCTACAACAGGCAAGAGACCCAGTACTTC. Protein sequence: CASAPYNRQETQYF. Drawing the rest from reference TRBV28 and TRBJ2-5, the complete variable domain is DVKVTQSSRYLVKRTGEKVFLECVQDMDHENMFWYRQDPGLGLRLIYFSYDVKMKEKGDIPEGYSVSREKKERFSLILESASTNQTSMYLCASAPYNRQETQYFGPGTRLLVL.

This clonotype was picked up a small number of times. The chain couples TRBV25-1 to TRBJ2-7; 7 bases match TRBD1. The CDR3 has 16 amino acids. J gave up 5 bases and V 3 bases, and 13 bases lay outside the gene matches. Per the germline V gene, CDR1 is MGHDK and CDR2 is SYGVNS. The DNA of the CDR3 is TGTGCCAGCAGTGATGACAGGGTCTGGGATGCCCACGAGCAGTACTTC. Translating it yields CASSDDRVWDAHEQYF.

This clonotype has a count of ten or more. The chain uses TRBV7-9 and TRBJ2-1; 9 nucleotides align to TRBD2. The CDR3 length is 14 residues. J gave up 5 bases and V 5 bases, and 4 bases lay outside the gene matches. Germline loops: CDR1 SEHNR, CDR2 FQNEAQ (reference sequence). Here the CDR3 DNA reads TGTGCCAGCAGCCCAGCGGGGGGCGACAATGAGCAGTTCTTC. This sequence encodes CASSPAGGDNEQFF.